These 9 T cell receptor beta chains were sequenced from one sample in a study of blood T cells in healthy people across ages. A sample-barcoded 5' primer and a J-beta primer mix were used in a second PCR of roughly 7 to 11 cycles. MiXCR was run by TCRdb on the 5' RACE reads, yielding one entry per CDR3 protein. The data show 750,000 to 950,000 distinct CDR3 sequences, with less than 70% seen just once and around 40% held by the top ten. Sequencing was performed on blood. Receptors were obtained from a man older than 75 in good health.

The V gene is TRBV4-2, the J gene TRBJ2-5, with 15 bases identical to TRBD2. From germline, CDR1 is LGHNA and CDR2 YNFKEQ. V shed 5 bases and J 4 bases; nucleotides not matched to a gene: 11. The length of the CDR3 is 18 residues. The CDR3 bases are TGTGCCAGCAGCTCGCGGACTAGCGGGAGGGGGGTGGGAGAGACCCAGTACTTC. Translated, it gives CASSSRTSGRGVGETQYF.

This sequence joins TRBV10-3 and TRBJ2-1; TRBD2 aligns across 9 bases. V was clipped by 0 bases and J by 3 bases; unmatched bases: 12. CDR1 and CDR2 (germline): ENHRY, SYGVKD. CDR3 length equals 19 residues. The DNA of the CDR3 is TGTGCCATCAGTGAGTCGGTGACACCCGGGACTAGCCTCTACAATGAGCAGTTCTTC. Amino acid sequence: CAISESVTPGTSLYNEQFF.

The V and J genes are TRBV15 and TRBJ2-6; either TRBD1 or TRBD2 may fit D (5 bases each). Trimming stripped 4 bases from V and 2 bases from J, with 18 bases between. The CDR3 is 18 residues long. CDR1 LNHNV and CDR2 YYDKDF come from the germline V gene (reference sequence). This chain's CDR3 is CATSNRDEGTPGANVLTF. CDR3 nucleotide sequence: TGTGCCACCAGCAACCGGGACGAAGGGACCCCTGGGGCCAACGTCCTGACTTTC.

This clonotype occurred a few times. V is TRBV7-2 and J is TRBJ2-1, with D tentatively TRBD2 (5 bases). Germline V gene lookup returns CDR1 SGHTA and CDR2 FQGNSA. The V end was cut by 6 bases, the J end by 7 bases, with 13 bases between. The CDR3 loop spans 13 amino acids. CDR3 protein: CASRGESVNEQFF. Here the CDR3 DNA reads TGTGCCAGCAGGGGAGAGTCAGTAAATGAGCAGTTCTTC. Full variable domain (rest looked up from reference TRBV7-2 and TRBJ2-1): GAGVSQSPSNKVTEKGKDVELRCDPISGHTALYWYRQSLGQGLEFLIYFQGNSAPDKSGLPSDRFSAERTGGSVSTLTIQRTQQEDSAVYLCASRGESVNEQFFGPGTRLTVL.

This clonotype was counted between two and nine times. The chain carries TRBV7-9 and TRBJ1-1; the D gene is possibly TRBD1 (6 bases). CDR3 length equals 15 residues. Trimming removed 6 bases at V and 1 base at J, with 15 bases between. Germline values: CDR1 SEHNR, CDR2 FQNEAQ (reference sequence). CDR3 DNA: TGTGCCAGCAGGCAACAGGGAGAGAAGAACACTGAAGCTTTCTTT. Amino acid sequence: CASRQQGEKNTEAFF.

The chain joins TRBV12-3 or TRBV12-4 to TRBJ2-1; TRBD2 might be the D (5 bases). Trimming stripped 5 bases from V and 0 bases from J, with 8 bases between. This CDR3 is built from 14 residues. CDR3 bases: TGTGCCAGCAGTCCCGGGGTCTCCTACAATGAGCAGTTCTTC. Translation gives CASSPGVSYNEQFF.

The rearrangement joins TRBV25-1 to TRBJ2-7; 9 nucleotides agree with TRBD1. Trimming cost V 8 bases and J 3 bases; bases outside gene matches: 8. CDR3 length: 14 residues. CDR1 and CDR2 (germline): MGHDK, SYGVNS. Here the CDR3 reads CASGSDRGNYEQYF. The CDR3 DNA is TGTGCCAGCGGCTCCGACAGGGGGAACTACGAGCAGTACTTC.

The chain carries TRBV28 and TRBJ2-1; TRBD2 agrees at 7 bases. Trimming removed 5 bases from V and 7 bases from J; junction bases left unmatched: 14. The CDR3 has 16 residues. Germline lookup yields CDR1 MDHEN and CDR2 SYDVKM. In nucleotides, the CDR3 is TGTGCCAGCAGTCCTGGGTCTAGCGGAGGTGGGAATGAGCAGTTCTTC. Protein: CASSPGSSGGGNEQFF. The full variable domain, with the rest looked up from reference TRBV28 and TRBJ2-1, is DVKVTQSSRYLVKRTGEKVFLECVQDMDHENMFWYRQDPGLGLRLIYFSYDVKMKEKGDIPEGYSVSREKKERFSLILESASTNQTSMYLCASSPGSSGGGNEQFFGPGTRLTVL.

A few counts support this clonotype. This chain uses TRBV5-5 with TRBJ2-3; 10 nucleotides agree with TRBD2. Germline V gene sequence: CDR1 SGHKS, CDR2 YYEKEE (reference sequence). Trimming took 4 bases from V and 14 from J; bases not matched to a gene: 19. The CDR3 length is 16 residues. In nucleotides, the CDR3 is TGTGCCAGCAGCCCCCGGGGCAGCGGGAGGGACAGATACGCGTATTTT. It codes for CASSPRGSGRDRYAYF.